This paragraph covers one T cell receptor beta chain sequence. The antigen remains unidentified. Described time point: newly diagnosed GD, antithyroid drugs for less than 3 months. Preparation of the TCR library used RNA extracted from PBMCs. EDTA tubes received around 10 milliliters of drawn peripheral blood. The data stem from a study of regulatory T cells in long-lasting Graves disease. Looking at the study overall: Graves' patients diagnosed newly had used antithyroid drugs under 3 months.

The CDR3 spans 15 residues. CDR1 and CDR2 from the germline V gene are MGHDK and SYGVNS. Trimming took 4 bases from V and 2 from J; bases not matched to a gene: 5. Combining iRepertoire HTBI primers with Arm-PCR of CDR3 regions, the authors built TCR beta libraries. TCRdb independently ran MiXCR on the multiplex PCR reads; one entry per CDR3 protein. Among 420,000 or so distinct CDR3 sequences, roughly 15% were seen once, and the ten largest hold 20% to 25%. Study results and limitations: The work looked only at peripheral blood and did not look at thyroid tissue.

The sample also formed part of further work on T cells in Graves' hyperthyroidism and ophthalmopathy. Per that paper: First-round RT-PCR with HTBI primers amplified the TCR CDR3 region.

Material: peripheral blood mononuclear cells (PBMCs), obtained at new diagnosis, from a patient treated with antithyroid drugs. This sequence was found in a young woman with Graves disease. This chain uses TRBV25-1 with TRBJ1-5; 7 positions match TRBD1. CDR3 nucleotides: TGTGCCAGCAGTGGGAAGGGGGCCGGCAATCAGCCCCAGCATTTT. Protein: CASSGKGAGNQPQHF.